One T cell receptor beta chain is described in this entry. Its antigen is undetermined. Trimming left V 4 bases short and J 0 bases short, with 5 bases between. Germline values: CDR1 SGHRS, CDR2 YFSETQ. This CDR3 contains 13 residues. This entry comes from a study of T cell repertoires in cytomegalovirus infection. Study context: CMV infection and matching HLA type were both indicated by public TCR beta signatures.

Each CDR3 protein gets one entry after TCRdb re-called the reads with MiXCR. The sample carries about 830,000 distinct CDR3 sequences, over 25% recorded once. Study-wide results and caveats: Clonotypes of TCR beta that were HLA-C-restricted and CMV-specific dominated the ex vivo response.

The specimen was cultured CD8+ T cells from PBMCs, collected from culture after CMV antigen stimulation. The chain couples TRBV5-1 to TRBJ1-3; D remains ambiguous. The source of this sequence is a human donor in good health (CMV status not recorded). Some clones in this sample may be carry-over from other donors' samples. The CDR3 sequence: CASSADSGNTIYF. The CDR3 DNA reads TGCGCCAGCAGCGCCGACTCTGGAAACACCATATATTTT.